The clone carrying this T cell receptor beta chain came up many times. Its target is not known. This specimen comes from a study of T cell repertoires in cytomegalovirus infection. On the study more broadly: A matching HLA type, together with CMV infection, was signaled by public TCR beta signatures. Study-wide results and caveats: CMV carriers having the relevant HLA were flagged by cumulative public TCR beta family frequency. Ex vivo responses were dominated by HLA-C-restricted CMV-specific TCR beta clonotypes.

A single record per CDR3 protein comes from TCRdb applying MiXCR to the reads. The sample lists about 230,000 distinct CDR3 sequences; 20% to 25% were seen once. CDR1 MNHNY and CDR2 SVGAGI come from the germline V gene (reference sequence). The V and J ends lost 0 bases and 1 base, in that order; junction bases with no gene match: 7. This CDR3 is 17 amino acids long. The sequence derives from a human donor in good health (CMV status not recorded). Some clones in this sample may be carry-over from other donors' samples. Sequences were obtained from CD8+ T cells from PBMCs. The chain couples TRBV6-6 to TRBJ2-5, with 8 bases fitting TRBD1. DNA for the CDR3: TGTGCCAGCAGTTACTCGAGGGACAGGAGCGTCCAAGAGACCCAGTACTTC. As protein: CASSYSRDRSVQETQYF.